This TCR beta chain was recovered during a study of response to subunit inactivated influenza vaccine. Study observations and caveats: Each seasonal influenza vaccination recruits few new T cells, the authors suggested.

The CDR3 is 13 amino acids. The germline V gene encodes CDR1 ENHRY and CDR2 SYGVKD. V was cut by 8 bases and J by 8 bases, with 16 bases left in between. This clonotype was recorded a few times. The antigen is unknown. In TCRdb, the RT-PCR reads were re-called with MiXCR into one record per CDR3 protein. The sample carries around 540,000 distinct CDR3 sequences, around 11% recorded once. The rearrangement links TRBV10-3 to TRBJ2-1; D ambiguous. This material consisted of PBMCs from blood, taken on the day of vaccination. The receptor was isolated from a man over 45 who received an inactivated influenza vaccine. The DNA for the CDR3 is TGTGCCATCTGCCCCGGGCTAAGGGATGAGCAGTTCTTC. It yields the protein CAICPGLRDEQFF.